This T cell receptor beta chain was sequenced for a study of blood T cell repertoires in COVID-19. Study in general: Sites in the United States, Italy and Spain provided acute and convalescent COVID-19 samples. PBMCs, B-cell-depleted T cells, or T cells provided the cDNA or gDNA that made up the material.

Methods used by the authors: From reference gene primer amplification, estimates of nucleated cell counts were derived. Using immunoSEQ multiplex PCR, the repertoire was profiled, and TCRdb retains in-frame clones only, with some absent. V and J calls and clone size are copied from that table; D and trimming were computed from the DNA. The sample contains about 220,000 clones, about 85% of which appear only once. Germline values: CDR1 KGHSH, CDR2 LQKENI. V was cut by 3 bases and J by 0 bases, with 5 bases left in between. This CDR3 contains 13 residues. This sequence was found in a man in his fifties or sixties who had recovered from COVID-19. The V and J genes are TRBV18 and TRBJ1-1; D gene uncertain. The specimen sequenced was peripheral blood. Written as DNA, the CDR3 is TGTGCCAGCTCACCTCAGATGAACACTGAAGCTTTCTTT. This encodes CASSPQMNTEAFF.